Listed here are 28 T cell receptor beta chains from one sample, sequenced in a study of cytomegalovirus exposure and HLA in healthy donors. The repertoire was sequenced with immunoSEQ multiplex PCR; TCRdb's copy has only in-frame clones and lacks some. This table has 90,000 to 110,000 clones, roughly nine tenths appearing once. Sequenced: PBMCs. The origin of the receptors is a young woman in good health and CMV-seropositive.

The chain uses TRBV5-8 and TRBJ1-2; TRBD1 aligns across 8 bases. CDR3 length: 13 amino acids. The trim removed 3 bases at V and 2 bases at J, leaving 0 bases unmatched. The germline V gene encodes CDR1 SGHTS and CDR2 YDEGEE. CDR3 DNA sequence: TGTGCCAGCAGCTGGACAGGGAACTATGGCTACACCTTC. Encoded protein: CASSWTGNYGYTF.

The rearrangement uses TRBV6-1 and TRBJ1-4; D possibly corresponds to TRBD1 (5 bases). The CDR3 is 15 residues long. The ends were cut back, 6 bases at V and 5 bases at J, with 16 bases in the middle. Germline V CDR1 and CDR2: MNHNS, SASEGT. The CDR3 sequence: CASRGTGQKNEKLFF. DNA of the CDR3: TGTGCCAGCAGGGGAACAGGCCAAAAAAATGAAAAACTGTTTTTT.

The V gene is TRBV25-1, the J gene TRBJ1-1; D uncertain. V was shortened by 4 bases and J by 1 base, with 13 bases between the two germline ends. Germline V gives CDR1 MGHDK, CDR2 SYGVNS. The CDR3 sequence is 15 residues long. DNA of the CDR3: TGTGCCAGCAGTGTGGACCCAGCGGGGAACACTGAAGCTTTCTTT. This sequence encodes CASSVDPAGNTEAFF.

V gene TRBV27 combines with J gene TRBJ2-7; 10 bases are shared with TRBD1. The CDR3 loop spans 15 amino acids. The trim removed 5 bases at V and 2 bases at J, leaving 6 bases unmatched. Germline values: CDR1 MNHEY, CDR2 SMNVEV (reference sequence). The CDR3, as DNA: TGTGCCAGCAGTGCAACCGGGACAGGGGCCTACGAGCAGTACTTC. It specifies CASSATGTGAYEQYF.

The chain recombines TRBV12-5 with TRBJ2-3, with D perhaps TRBD1 (6 bases). This CDR3 comprises 16 residues. Looked up from germline, CDR1 is LGHNT and CDR2 is FRNRAP. V lost 1 base and J 3 bases, leaving 14 bases between the germline ends. Here the CDR3 reads CASGLAPGVPTDTQYF. CDR3 nucleotide sequence: TGTGCTAGTGGTTTGGCCCCAGGGGTCCCTACAGATACGCAGTATTTT.

This clone was picked up a small number of times. This same CDR3 is encoded by further DNA sequences in the sample. The rearrangement uses TRBV11-3 and TRBJ2-5; D possibly corresponds to TRBD2 (6 bases). Germline lookup yields CDR1 SGHNT and CDR2 YENEEA. There are 13 residues in the CDR3. V lost 2 bases and J lost 3, with 7 bases in between. CDR3 protein: CASSLPGEETQYF. The CDR3 nucleotides are TGTGCCAGCAGCTTACCGGGGGAAGAGACCCAGTACTTC.

V and J are TRBV7-6 and TRBJ2-7; maybe TRBD1 (5 bases). V gave up 6 bases and J gave up 0 bases, with 21 bases separating them. Germline loops: CDR1 SGHVS, CDR2 FNYEAQ. The CDR3 has 17 amino acids. CDR3 coding DNA: TGTGCCAGCAGTCGAACTTCTCCCCTAGGGGCCTCCTACGAGCAGTACTTC. Protein sequence: CASSRTSPLGASYEQYF.

J is TRBJ1-1 and V is TRBV7-2; D ambiguous. CDR3 length: 13 residues. V was cut by 1 base and J by 7 bases, with 10 bases left in between. Per the germline V gene, CDR1 is SGHTA and CDR2 is FQGNSA. CDR3 protein: CASSLVWRGEAFF. The CDR3 region has the DNA TGTGCCAGCAGCTTAGTTTGGCGGGGTGAAGCTTTCTTT.

The rearrangement joins TRBV9 to TRBJ2-1, with TRBD2 identical over 9 bases. With 4 bases clipped from V and 8 bases from J, the junction kept 19 bases outside the gene matches. Germline V gene sequence: CDR1 SGDLS, CDR2 YYNGEE. The CDR3 runs 18 residues. CDR3 in DNA: TGTGCCAGCAGCCCGACGAATCATAGCGGGAGAAGGTTCGATGAGCAGTTCTTC. This encodes CASSPTNHSGRRFDEQFF.

The chain carries TRBV5-1 and TRBJ2-7; 10 bases align to TRBD1. This CDR3 spans 15 amino acids. Germline CDR1 and CDR2: SGHRS and YFSETQ. V gave up 4 bases and J gave up 2 bases; unmatched junction bases: 6. CDR3: CASSLGQGQPYEQYF. As DNA, the CDR3 is TGCGCCAGCAGCCTGGGACAGGGGCAACCCTACGAGCAGTACTTC. Together with reference TRBV5-1 and TRBJ2-7, the CDR3 gives the full variable domain: KAGVTQTPRYLIKTRGQQVTLSCSPISGHRSVSWYQQTPGQGLQFLFEYFSETQRNKGNFPGRFSGRQFSNSRSEMNVSTLELGDSALYLCASSLGQGQPYEQYFGPGTRLTVT.

This clone was detected a few times. The gene calls are TRBV9 and TRBJ1-2, with 9 bases lining up with TRBD1. Germline V gene sequence: CDR1 SGDLS, CDR2 YYNGEE. This CDR3 spans 15 amino acids. Trimming cost V 3 bases and J 4 bases; bases outside gene matches: 7. The CDR3 is CASSAQQGALYGYTF. The CDR3 DNA is TGTGCCAGCAGCGCCCAACAGGGGGCTCTCTATGGCTACACCTTC.

This sequence joins TRBV9 and TRBJ2-7, with 8 bases lining up with TRBD1. V lost 7 bases and J lost 0; bases outside the gene matches: 6. The CDR3 covers 14 residues. The germline gives CDR1 SGDLS, CDR2 YYNGEE. The CDR3 coding sequence is TGTGCCAGCGGCCCAGGGGGCGTCTCCTACGAGCAGTACTTC. Translating it yields CASGPGGVSYEQYF.

The chain is built from TRBV6-7 and TRBJ2-5, with 11 bases fitting TRBD2. TRBV6-7 is an open reading frame whose function is uncertain. CDR3 length: 17 amino acids. V shed 2 bases and J 0 bases; nucleotides not matched to a gene: 5. The CDR3 here is CASSYPGTSGHQETQYF. The CDR3 nucleotides read TGTGCCAGCAGTTACCCAGGGACTAGCGGCCACCAAGAGACCCAGTACTTC.

The V and J genes are TRBV6-5 and TRBJ1-2, with D tentatively TRBD1 (6 bases). This CDR3 has 15 residues. From germline, CDR1 is MNHEY and CDR2 SVGAGI. With 7 bases removed from V and 4 bases from J, the gap between germline ends came to 19 bases. The CDR3 DNA reads TGTGCCAGCACCCGATCTGTGGGGGCGAGCTATGGCTACACCTTC. Residues: CASTRSVGASYGYTF.

V and J are TRBV6-6 and TRBJ2-1; D is perhaps TRBD2 (5 bases). The germline V and J ends were trimmed by 5 bases and 0 bases, with 8 bases remaining between them. Per germline, CDR1 MNHNY and CDR2 SVGAGI (reference sequence). The CDR3 contains 14 residues. The CDR3 DNA reads TGTGCCAGCAGTCTGAGCGGCTCCTACAATGAGCAGTTCTTC. The encoded protein is CASSLSGSYNEQFF.

The rearrangement uses TRBV6-4 and TRBJ2-3, with 10 positions matching TRBD2. Germline CDR1 MRHNA, CDR2 SNTAGT. Germline trimming cut 3 bases from V and 3 bases from J; bases unmatched to any gene: 6. This CDR3 contains 16 residues. As DNA, the CDR3 is TGTGCCAGCAGTGAGGAAGCGGGAGGGCCAACAGATACGCAGTATTTT. It encodes CASSEEAGGPTDTQYF.

V is TRBV30 and J is TRBJ2-3; D is undetermined. CDR3 size: 14 residues. V was clipped by 5 bases and J by 1 base, with 13 bases between them. Germline CDR1 GTSNPN, CDR2 SVGIG (reference sequence). The CDR3 coding sequence is TGTGCCTGGGGAGATCTCACCGGCACAGATACGCAGTATTTT. Translated: CAWGDLTGTDTQYF.

The chain links TRBV29-1 to TRBJ2-2; a weak D match, TRBD1 (5 bases). The germline CDR1 and CDR2 sequences are SQVTM and ANQGSEA. The CDR3 covers 12 residues. V was pared by 8 bases and J by 7 bases, with 14 bases between. The CDR3 sequence: CSSRTNNGELFF. The CDR3 region has the DNA TGCAGCTCCCGGACAAATAACGGGGAGCTGTTTTTT.

The genes are TRBV11-2 and TRBJ1-4; D gene ambiguous. Germline V gene data show CDR1 as SGHAT and CDR2 as FQNNGV. V was cut by 1 base and J by 11 bases, with 14 bases left in between. CDR3 length equals 14 residues. The CDR3 DNA reads as TGTGCCAGCAGCTTAGTAAGGGCCCCGGGGAAACTGTTTTTT. Its translation: CASSLVRAPGKLFF.

The J gene is TRBJ2-3, the V gene TRBV5-6; no firm D call. CDR3 length: 14 amino acids. Germline V gene data show CDR1 as SGHDT and CDR2 as YYEEEE. V dropped 4 bases and J dropped 4 bases, with 13 bases sitting between them. The CDR3, as DNA: TGTGCCAGCAGCCCGCCTTCAGCGTCAGATACGCAGTATTTT. Translated: CASSPPSASDTQYF.

This clone was recorded only once. The CDR3 DNA reads TGTGCCAGCAGCTTAGCGGAGGCGACCACTGAAGCTTTCTTT. It encodes CASSLAEATTEAFF. The genes are TRBV7-8 and TRBJ1-1; unclear D gene. Germline V gives CDR1 SGHVS, CDR2 FQNEAQ. The CDR3 loop spans 14 amino acids. Trimming shortened V by 0 bases and J by 4 bases, and 9 bases separated the two germline ends. Filled out from reference TRBV7-8 and TRBJ1-1, the complete variable domain reads GAGVSQSPRYKVAKRGQDVALRCDPISGHVSLFWYQQALGQGPEFLTYFQNEAQLDKSGLPSDRFFAERPEGSVSTLKIQRTQQEDSAVYLCASSLAEATTEAFFGQGTRLTVV.

The genes are TRBV5-1 and TRBJ2-1; D is possibly TRBD1 (6 bases). Germline lookup yields CDR1 SGHRS and CDR2 YFSETQ. Trimming shortened V by 0 bases and J by 1 base, and 11 bases separated the two germline ends. The CDR3 is 16 residues long. The CDR3 DNA reads TGCGCCAGCAGCTTGGGGGACACCTCATCCTACAATGAGCAGTTCTTC. Protein product: CASSLGDTSSYNEQFF.

In DNA, the CDR3 is TGTGCCAGCAGCGTAGCTACGTGGGATACGCAGTATTTT. Its protein product is CASSVATWDTQYF. This chain links TRBV9 with TRBJ2-3, with unresolved D. Trimming removed 0 bases at V and 6 bases at J, with 8 bases between. There are 13 residues in the CDR3. CDR1 is SGDLS, CDR2 YYNGEE, per germline.

The V call is TRBV25-1, the J call TRBJ1-6; 8 bases line up with TRBD1. V shed 5 bases, J shed 6 bases, and the junction held 3 bases outside the gene matches. This CDR3 has 14 residues. Germline assignment: CDR1 MGHDK and CDR2 SYGVNS. Written as DNA, the CDR3 is TGTGCCAGCAGTCTGGGACAGGCTAATTCACCCCTCCACTTT. This codes for CASSLGQANSPLHF.

The chain joins TRBV10-3 to TRBJ1-1; no definite D call. Germline lookup yields CDR1 ENHRY and CDR2 SYGVKD. CDR3 length: 15 amino acids. V shed 4 bases and J shed 0 bases, with 12 bases lying between them. DNA for the CDR3: TGTGCCATCAGTGGGTTGCGAGTTTTGAACACTGAAGCTTTCTTT. Its translation: CAISGLRVLNTEAFF.

The V call is TRBV5-6, the J call TRBJ1-1; D is unresolved. CDR1 SGHDT and CDR2 YYEEEE come from the germline V gene. The ends were cut back, 0 bases at V and 10 bases at J, with 13 bases in the middle. The CDR3 is made up of 13 amino acids. The CDR3 reads CASSLVGGWVAFF. The CDR3 coding sequence is TGTGCCAGCAGCTTGGTGGGAGGATGGGTAGCTTTCTTT.

This sequence joins TRBV4-2 and TRBJ2-1, with D perhaps TRBD2 (6 bases). The CDR3 contains 14 residues. Per germline, CDR1 LGHNA and CDR2 YNFKEQ. Trimming left V 0 bases short and J 9 bases short, with 12 bases between. This CDR3 is CASSQDEGTGEQFF. Written as DNA, the CDR3 is TGTGCCAGCAGCCAAGATGAGGGGACTGGTGAGCAGTTCTTC.

V and J are TRBV5-6 and TRBJ2-7, with 7 positions matching TRBD1. V lost 3 bases to trimming and J lost 6 bases; unmatched junction nucleotides: 0. Germline values: CDR1 SGHDT, CDR2 YYEEEE. The CDR3 runs to 11 residues. The DNA for the CDR3 is TGTGCCAGCAGCTCAGGGGGCGAGCAGTACTTC. It translates to CASSSGGEQYF.